This T cell receptor (beta chain) was identified during a study of tumor and adjacent non-tumor tissue in lung cancer. Trimming cost V 6 bases and J 5 bases, with 11 bases left between them. CDR3 length: 11 amino acids. Germline V lookup: CDR1 DFQATT, CDR2 SNEGSKA (reference sequence). The template was RNA from unsorted bulk tissue. This clonotype was detected ten times or more. A modified ARM-PCR protocol with three rounds of nested PCR amplified TCRbeta. MiXCR, applied by TCRdb to the multiplex PCR reads, yields one record per CDR3 protein. The table includes 77,000 or so distinct CDR3 sequences, over 70% detected once.

The chain links TRBV20-1 to TRBJ2-7; weak D call: TRBD1 (5 bases). The TCR was taken from a woman aged 45-65 years with non-small cell lung cancer. Input material: lung tumor tissue. This CDR3 is CSAHRPDEQYF. The CDR3 DNA is TGCAGTGCACACAGGCCCGACGAGCAGTACTTC.